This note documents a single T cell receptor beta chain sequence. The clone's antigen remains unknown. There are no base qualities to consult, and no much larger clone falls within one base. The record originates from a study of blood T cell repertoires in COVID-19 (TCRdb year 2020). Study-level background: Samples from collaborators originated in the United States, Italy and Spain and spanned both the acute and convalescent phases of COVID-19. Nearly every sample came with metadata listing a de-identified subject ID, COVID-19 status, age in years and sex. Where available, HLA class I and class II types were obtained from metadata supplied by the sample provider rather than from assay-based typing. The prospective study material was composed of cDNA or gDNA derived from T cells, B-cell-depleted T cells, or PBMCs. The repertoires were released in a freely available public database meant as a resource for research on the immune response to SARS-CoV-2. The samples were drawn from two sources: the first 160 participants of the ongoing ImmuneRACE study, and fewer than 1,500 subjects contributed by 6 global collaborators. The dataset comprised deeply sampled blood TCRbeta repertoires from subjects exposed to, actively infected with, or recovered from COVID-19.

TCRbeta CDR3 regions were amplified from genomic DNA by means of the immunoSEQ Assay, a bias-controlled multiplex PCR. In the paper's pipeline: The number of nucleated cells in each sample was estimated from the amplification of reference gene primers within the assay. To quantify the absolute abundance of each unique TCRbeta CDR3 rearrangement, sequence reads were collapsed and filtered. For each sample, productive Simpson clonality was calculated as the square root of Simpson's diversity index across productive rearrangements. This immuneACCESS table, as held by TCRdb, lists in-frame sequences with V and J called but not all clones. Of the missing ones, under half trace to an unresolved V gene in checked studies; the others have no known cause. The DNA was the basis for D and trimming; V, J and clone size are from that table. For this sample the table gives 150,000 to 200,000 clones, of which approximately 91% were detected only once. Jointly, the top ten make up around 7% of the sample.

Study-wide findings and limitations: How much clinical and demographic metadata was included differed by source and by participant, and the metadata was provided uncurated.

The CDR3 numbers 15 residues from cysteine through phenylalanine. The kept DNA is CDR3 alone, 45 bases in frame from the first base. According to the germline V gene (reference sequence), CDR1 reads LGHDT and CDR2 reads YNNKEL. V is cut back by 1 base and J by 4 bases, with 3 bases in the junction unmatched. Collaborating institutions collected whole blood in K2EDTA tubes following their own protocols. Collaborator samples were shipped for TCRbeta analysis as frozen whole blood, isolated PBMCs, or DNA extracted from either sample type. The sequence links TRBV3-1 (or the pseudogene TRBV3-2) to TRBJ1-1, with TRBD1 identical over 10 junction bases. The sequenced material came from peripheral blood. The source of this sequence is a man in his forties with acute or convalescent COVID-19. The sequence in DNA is TGTGCCAGCAGCCAAGGGACAGGGGGAAGCACTGAAGCTTTCTTT. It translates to CASSQGTGGSTEAFF.